The 23 T cell receptor beta chains reported below all come from one sample, sequenced in a study of blood T cell repertoires in COVID-19. Produced via immunoSEQ multiplex PCR; TCRdb's table is partial and in-frame only. This sample has some 170,000 clones; approximately 88% occur once, and the top ten carry roughly a tenth. The sample comprised peripheral blood. The receptor source for this set is an elderly woman with active or convalescent COVID-19.

Only a few counts were recorded for this clone. The chain has TRBV27 and TRBJ1-2, with D possibly matching TRBD1 (6 bases). Looked up from germline, CDR1 is MNHEY and CDR2 is SMNVEV (reference sequence). Trimming left V 5 bases short and J 5 bases short, with 12 bases between. The CDR3 consists of 13 residues. CDR3 nucleotides: TGTGCCAGCAGTCCCACTCAGGGGTATGGCTACACCTTC. This encodes CASSPTQGYGYTF.

The chain couples TRBV6-2 or TRBV6-3 to TRBJ2-1, with TRBD1 as a possible D gene (5 bases). From germline, CDR1 is MNHEY and CDR2 SVGEGT. This CDR3 spans 12 amino acids. V lost 6 bases and J 11 bases, leaving 14 bases between the germline ends. This chain's CDR3 is CASSSDTPKQFF. Written as DNA, the CDR3 is TGTGCCAGCAGCTCGGACACGCCGAAGCAGTTCTTC.

The sample holds a few counts of this clone. The chain uses TRBV10-3 and TRBJ1-3; no reliable D call. CDR3 size: 15 residues. The V and J ends lost 2 bases and 4 bases respectively, with 12 bases between them. Germline V lookup: CDR1 ENHRY, CDR2 SYGVKD. CDR3 region: CAISELGYAGNTIYF. The CDR3 bases are TGTGCCATCAGTGAGCTCGGGTATGCCGGAAACACCATATATTTT.

The chain couples TRBV15 to TRBJ2-7, with 7 bases aligning to TRBD2. The CDR3 loop spans 13 amino acids. Germline trimming cut 5 bases from V and 3 bases from J; bases unmatched to any gene: 4. The germline V gene encodes CDR1 LNHNV and CDR2 YYDKDF (reference sequence). The CDR3 reads CATSGGVGYEQYF. The DNA of the CDR3 is TGTGCCACCAGCGGGGGGGTCGGCTACGAGCAGTACTTC.

This clone was picked up one time. The J gene is TRBJ1-3, the V gene TRBV7-8, with TRBD1 as a possible D gene (5 bases). This CDR3 spans 16 amino acids. The germline CDR1 and CDR2 sequences are SGHVS and FQNEAQ. The ends were cut back, 2 bases at V and 0 bases at J, with 11 bases in the middle. The CDR3 spells CASSLRGMDSGNTIYF. The CDR3 nucleotides are TGTGCCAGCAGCTTAAGGGGTATGGACTCTGGAAACACCATATATTTT.

The rearrangement joins TRBV7-9 to TRBJ2-2; perhaps TRBD1 as D (5 bases). This CDR3 is built from 15 residues. Per the germline V gene, CDR1 is SEHNR and CDR2 is FQNEAQ (reference sequence). Trimming took off 1 base at V and 6 bases at J, with 12 bases between the two ends. The CDR3 is CASSLVTVYAGELFF. CDR3 DNA: TGTGCCAGCAGCTTAGTGACAGTTTATGCCGGGGAGCTGTTTTTT.

This clone was recorded a few times. The chain carries TRBV5-4 and TRBJ1-5; D call uncertain. The V end lost 1 base, the J end lost 2 bases, and 10 bases lay between the germline ends. CDR3 length equals 15 residues. Germline CDR1 is SGHNT and CDR2 is YYREEE (reference sequence). CDR3 sequence reads: CASSLWGAGNQPQHF. The CDR3 DNA sequence: TGTGCCAGCAGCTTGTGGGGAGCGGGCAATCAGCCCCAGCATTTT.

This chain links TRBV14 with TRBJ2-7; D is uncertain. V lost 1 base and J lost 3, with 4 bases in between. The CDR3 is 12 amino acids. Germline lookup yields CDR1 SGHDN and CDR2 FVKESK. CDR3: CASSQARYEQYF. CDR3 DNA: TGTGCCAGCAGCCAAGCCCGCTACGAGCAGTACTTC.

The chain uses TRBV2 and TRBJ2-2; D gene ambiguous. Trimming took 2 bases from V and 2 from J, leaving 6 bases between them. Germline-derived CDR1 and CDR2 are SNHLY and FYNNEI. This CDR3 comprises 14 residues. CDR3 amino acids: CASSERVNTGELFF. The CDR3 DNA follows: TGTGCCAGCAGTGAACGGGTTAACACCGGGGAGCTGTTTTTT.

This clone was picked up one time. The chain couples TRBV27 to TRBJ1-2; the match to TRBD1 covers 7 bases. Germline V gives CDR1 MNHEY, CDR2 SMNVEV (reference sequence). This CDR3 comprises 13 residues. The ends lost 8 bases at V and 2 bases at J; junction bases unmatched: 5. The CDR3 reads CASAPTGNYGYTF. The CDR3 DNA sequence: TGTGCCAGCGCCCCGACAGGGAACTATGGCTACACCTTC.

The V and J genes are TRBV29-1 and TRBJ1-6; 10 bases are shared with TRBD1. This CDR3 comprises 13 residues. In germline, CDR1 is SQVTM, CDR2 ANQGSEA. J lost 10 bases, V lost 7 bases, and 7 bases had no gene match. The CDR3 protein is CSAGTGAGSPLHF. CDR3 DNA sequence: TGCAGCGCCGGGACAGGGGCAGGGTCACCCCTCCACTTT.

This sequence joins TRBV12-5 and TRBJ1-5; possibly TRBD1 for D (6 bases). The ends were cut back, 0 bases at V and 4 bases at J, with 16 bases in the middle. The CDR3 extends over 17 amino acids. CDR1 and CDR2 from the germline V gene are LGHNT and FRNRAP. The CDR3 sequence is CASGLVQGRAANQPQHF. CDR3 sequence (DNA): TGTGCTAGTGGTTTGGTACAGGGCAGGGCGGCGAATCAGCCCCAGCATTTT. The full variable domain, its missing parts supplied by reference TRBV12-5 and TRBJ1-5, is DARVTQTPRHKVTEMGQEVTMRCQPILGHNTVFWYRQTMMQGLELLAYFRNRAPLDDSGMPKDRFSAEMPDATLATLKIQPSEPRDSAVYFCASGLVQGRAANQPQHFGDGTRLSIL.

V usage is TRBV28 and J usage is TRBJ2-3; D is possibly TRBD2 (5 bases). The CDR3 loop spans 13 amino acids. The germline V and J ends were trimmed by 2 bases and 8 bases, with 11 bases remaining between them. CDR1 MDHEN and CDR2 SYDVKM come from the germline V gene. The CDR3 sequence: CASSLSSSLTQYF. Here the CDR3 DNA reads TGTGCCAGCAGTTTAAGCTCTAGCCTTACGCAGTATTTT.

The V gene is TRBV6-5, the J gene TRBJ1-2, with 8 bases aligning to TRBD1. Per germline, CDR1 MNHEY and CDR2 SVGAGI. The CDR3 length is 14 residues. Trimming removed 0 bases from V and 4 bases from J; junction bases left unmatched: 1. In DNA, the CDR3 is TGTGCCAGCAGTTACTCCGGACAGGGCTATGGCTACACCTTC. Amino acid sequence: CASSYSGQGYGYTF.

In regard to this clone: Other DNA sequences in this specimen translate into the identical CDR3. This chain joins TRBV5-1 and TRBJ1-4; D is possibly TRBD1 (5 bases). CDR1 and CDR2 from the germline V gene are SGHRS and YFSETQ. The CDR3 contains 14 residues. V lost 0 bases and J 4 bases, leaving 7 bases between the germline ends. As DNA, the CDR3 is TGCGCCAGCAGCTTGGGACAGATTAATGAAAAACTGTTTTTT. The encoded protein is CASSLGQINEKLFF.

V usage is TRBV7-2 and J usage is TRBJ1-1; 7 bases map to TRBD1. CDR1 and CDR2 from the germline V gene are SGHTA and FQGNSA. The junction had 7 bases not matched to a gene; V was cut back by 6 bases and J by 0 bases. The CDR3 spans 15 residues. The CDR3 region is CASRIRTGLNTEAFF. DNA for the CDR3: TGTGCCAGCAGAATTAGGACAGGCCTGAACACTGAAGCTTTCTTT.

CDR3 DNA: TGTGCCAGCAGCGTAGGAAGGACTAGCGGCTACAATGAGCAGTTCTTC. Residues: CASSVGRTSGYNEQFF. The chain employs TRBV9 and TRBJ2-1, with 10 bases that match TRBD2. Germline-derived CDR1 and CDR2 are SGDLS and YYNGEE. V lost 0 bases to trimming and J lost 3 bases; unmatched junction nucleotides: 3. This CDR3 is built from 16 residues.

J is TRBJ2-5 and V is TRBV5-1; 10 bases are shared with TRBD1. Looked up from germline, CDR1 is SGHRS and CDR2 is YFSETQ. The CDR3 contains 16 residues. J gave up 0 bases and V 4 bases, and 6 bases lay outside the gene matches. The CDR3 sequence is CASSPGTGAYQETQYF. DNA for the CDR3: TGCGCCAGCAGCCCTGGGACAGGGGCTTACCAAGAGACCCAGTACTTC. The complete variable domain, with remaining parts taken from reference TRBV5-1 and TRBJ2-5, reads KAGVTQTPRYLIKTRGQQVTLSCSPISGHRSVSWYQQTPGQGLQFLFEYFSETQRNKGNFPGRFSGRQFSNSRSEMNVSTLELGDSALYLCASSPGTGAYQETQYFGPGTRLLVL.

Many counts were recorded for this clone. The V call is TRBV7-6, the J call TRBJ2-3, with TRBD2 matching 8 bases. This CDR3 comprises 16 residues. J was trimmed by 3 bases and V by 5 bases; bases with no gene match: 10. Germline V gene sequence: CDR1 SGHVS, CDR2 FNYEAQ. CDR3 nucleotide sequence: TGTGCCAGCAGCCGTCGTTCGGGGGGGGTTACAGATACGCAGTATTTT. It is translated as CASSRRSGGVTDTQYF. Filled out from reference TRBV7-6 and TRBJ2-3, the complete variable domain reads GAGVSQSPRYKVTKRGQDVALRCDPISGHVSLYWYRQALGQGPEFLTYFNYEAQQDKSGLPNDRFSAERPEGSISTLTIQRTEQRDSAMYRCASSRRSGGVTDTQYFGPGTRLTVL.

The chain recombines TRBV11-3 with TRBJ2-4, with TRBD1 as a possible D gene (6 bases). This CDR3 comprises 16 residues. Germline-derived CDR1 and CDR2 are SGHNT and YENEEA. Trimming shortened V by 4 bases and J by 2 bases, and 15 bases separated the two germline ends. CDR3 protein: CASSSTGFQTKNIQYF. CDR3 in DNA: TGTGCCAGCAGCTCTACAGGGTTCCAGACCAAAAACATTCAGTACTTC.

This clone was counted a single time. The chain carries TRBV9 and TRBJ2-3, with 9 bases aligning to TRBD2. There are 15 residues in the CDR3. Germline-derived CDR1 and CDR2 are SGDLS and YYNGEE. V shed 4 bases, J shed 5 bases, and the junction held 8 bases outside the gene matches. The CDR3 sequence: CASSFSGGRIDTQYF. CDR3 bases: TGTGCCAGCAGCTTTAGCGGGGGCAGGATAGATACGCAGTATTTT.

The genes are TRBV11-2 and TRBJ1-2; a possible D gene is TRBD1 (5 bases). V was cut by 1 base and J by 5 bases, with 11 bases left in between. Germline values: CDR1 SGHAT, CDR2 FQNNGV. The CDR3 loop spans 14 amino acids. The CDR3 nucleotides are TGTGCCAGCAGCTTAGCTCACAGACAGTATGGCTACACCTTC. It translates to CASSLAHRQYGYTF.

The chain uses TRBV7-6 and TRBJ1-6; perhaps TRBD1 as D (6 bases). Per the germline V gene, CDR1 is SGHVS and CDR2 is FNYEAQ. This CDR3 is built from 17 residues. V was shortened by 5 bases and J by 0 bases, with 14 bases between the two germline ends. The CDR3 DNA is TGTGCCAGCAGCCTGGGGACACCTAGCTCCTATAATTCACCCCTCCACTTT. Protein product: CASSLGTPSSYNSPLHF.